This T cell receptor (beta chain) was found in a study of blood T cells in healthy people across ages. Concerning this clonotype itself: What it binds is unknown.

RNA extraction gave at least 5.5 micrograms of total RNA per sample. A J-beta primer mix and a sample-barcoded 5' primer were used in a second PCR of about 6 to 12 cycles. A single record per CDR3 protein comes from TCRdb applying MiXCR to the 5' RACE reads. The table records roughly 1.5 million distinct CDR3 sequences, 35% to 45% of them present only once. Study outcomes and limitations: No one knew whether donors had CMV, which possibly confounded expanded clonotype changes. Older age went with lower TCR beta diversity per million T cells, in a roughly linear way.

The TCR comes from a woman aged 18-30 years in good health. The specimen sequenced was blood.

In DNA form, the CDR3 reads TGTGCCAGCATTCCCCATAGCGGGAGTTACAATGAGCAGTTCTTC. Translated: CASIPHSGSYNEQFF. The chain is built from TRBV6-2 or TRBV6-3 and TRBJ2-1, with 9 positions matching TRBD2. The CDR3 has 15 amino acids. CDR1 and CDR2 (germline): MNHEY, SVGEGT. V was clipped by 7 bases and J by 4 bases; unmatched bases: 8.